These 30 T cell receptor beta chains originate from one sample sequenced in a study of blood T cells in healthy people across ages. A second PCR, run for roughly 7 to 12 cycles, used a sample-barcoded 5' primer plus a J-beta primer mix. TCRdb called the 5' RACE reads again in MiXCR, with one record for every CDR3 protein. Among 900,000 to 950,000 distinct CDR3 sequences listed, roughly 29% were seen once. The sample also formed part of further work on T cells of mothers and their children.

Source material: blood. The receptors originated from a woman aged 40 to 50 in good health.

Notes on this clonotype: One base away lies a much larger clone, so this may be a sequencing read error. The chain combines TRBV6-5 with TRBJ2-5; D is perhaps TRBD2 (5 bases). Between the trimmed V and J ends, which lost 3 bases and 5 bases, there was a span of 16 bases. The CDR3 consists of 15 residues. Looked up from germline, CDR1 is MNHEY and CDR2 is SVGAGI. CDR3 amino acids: CASSYSGITEETQYF. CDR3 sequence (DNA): TGTGCCAGCAGTTATTCCGGGATAACCGAGGAGACCCAGTACTTC.

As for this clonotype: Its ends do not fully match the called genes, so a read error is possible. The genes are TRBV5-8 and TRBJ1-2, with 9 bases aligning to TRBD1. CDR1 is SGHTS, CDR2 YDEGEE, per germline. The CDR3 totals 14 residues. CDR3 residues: CANSTRDRVYGYTF. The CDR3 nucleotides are TGTGCCAACAGCACCCGGGACAGGGTCTATGGCTACACCTTC. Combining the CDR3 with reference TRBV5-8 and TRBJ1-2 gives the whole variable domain EAGVTQSPTHLIKTRGQQATLRCSPISGHTSVYWYQQALGLGLQFLLWYDEGEERNRGNFPPRFSGRQFPNYSSELNVNALELEDSALYLCANSTRDRVYGYTFGSGTRLTVV.

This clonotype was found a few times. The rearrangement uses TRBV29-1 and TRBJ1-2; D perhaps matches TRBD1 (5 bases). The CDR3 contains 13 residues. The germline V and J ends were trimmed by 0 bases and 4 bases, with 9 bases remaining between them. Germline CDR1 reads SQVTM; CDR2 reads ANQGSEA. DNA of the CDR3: TGCAGCGTTGAAGACAGGGAGATCTATGGCTACACCTTC. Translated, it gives CSVEDREIYGYTF.

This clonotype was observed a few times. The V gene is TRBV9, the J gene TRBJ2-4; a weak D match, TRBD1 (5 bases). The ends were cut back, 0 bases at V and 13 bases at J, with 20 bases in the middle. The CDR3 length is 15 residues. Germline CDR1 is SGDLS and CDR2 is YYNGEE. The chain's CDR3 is CASSVEGAPYNEQYF. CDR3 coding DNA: TGTGCCAGCAGCGTAGAAGGGGCCCCATATAATGAGCAGTACTTC. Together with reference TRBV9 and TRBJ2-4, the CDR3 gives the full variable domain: DSGVTQTPKHLITATGQRVTLRCSPRSGDLSVYWYQQSLDQGLQFLIQYYNGEERAKGNILERFSAQQFPDLHSELNLSSLELGDSALYFCASSVEGAPYNEQYFGAGTRLSVL.

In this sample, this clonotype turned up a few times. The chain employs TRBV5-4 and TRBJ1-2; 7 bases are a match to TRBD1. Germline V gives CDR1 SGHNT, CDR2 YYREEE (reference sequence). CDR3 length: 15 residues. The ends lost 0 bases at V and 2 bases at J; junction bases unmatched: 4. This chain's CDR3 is CASSLVRDRNYGYTF. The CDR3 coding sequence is TGTGCCAGCAGCTTGGTCCGGGACAGAAACTATGGCTACACCTTC. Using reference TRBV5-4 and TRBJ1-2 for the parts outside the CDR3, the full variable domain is ETGVTQSPTHLIKTRGQQVTLRCSSQSGHNTVSWYQQALGQGPQFIFQYYREEENGRGNFPPRFSGLQFPNYSSELNVNALELDDSALYLCASSLVRDRNYGYTFGSGTRLTVV.

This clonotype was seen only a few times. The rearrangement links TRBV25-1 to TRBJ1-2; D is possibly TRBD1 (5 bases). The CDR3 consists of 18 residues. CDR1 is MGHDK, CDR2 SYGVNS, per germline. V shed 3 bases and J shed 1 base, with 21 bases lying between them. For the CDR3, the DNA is TGTGCCAGCAGTGAGGATGGGGGAGCCCTGGGATTTAACTATGGCTACACCTTC. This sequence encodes CASSEDGGALGFNYGYTF.

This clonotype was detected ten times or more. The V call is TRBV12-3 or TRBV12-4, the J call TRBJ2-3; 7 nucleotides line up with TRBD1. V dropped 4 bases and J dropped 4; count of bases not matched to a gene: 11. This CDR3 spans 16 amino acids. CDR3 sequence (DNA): TGTGCCAGCAGTTCCCGGCGAGGGGGCGTCGCAGATACGCAGTATTTT. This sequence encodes CASSSRRGGVADTQYF.

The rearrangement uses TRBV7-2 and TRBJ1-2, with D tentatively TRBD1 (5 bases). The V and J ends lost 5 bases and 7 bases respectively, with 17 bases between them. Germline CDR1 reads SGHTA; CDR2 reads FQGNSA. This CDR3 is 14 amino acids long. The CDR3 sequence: CASSPVAGSTGYTF. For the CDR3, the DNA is TGTGCCAGCAGCCCCGTGGCAGGGAGTACTGGCTACACCTTC.

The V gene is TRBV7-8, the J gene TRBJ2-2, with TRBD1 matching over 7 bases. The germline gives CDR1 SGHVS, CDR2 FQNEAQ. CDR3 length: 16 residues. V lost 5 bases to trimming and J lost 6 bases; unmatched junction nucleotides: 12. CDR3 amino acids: CASSPSRGQSAGELFF. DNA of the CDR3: TGTGCCAGCAGCCCGAGTAGGGGGCAGTCAGCCGGGGAGCTGTTTTTT.

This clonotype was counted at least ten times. The CDR3 is CASSPVSGAEQFF. CDR3 DNA: TGTGCCAGCTCACCAGTTAGCGGGGCTGAGCAGTTCTTC. This chain joins TRBV18 and TRBJ2-1; the match to TRBD2 covers 8 bases. V trimming: 2 bases; J trimming: 9 bases; junction bases outside the gene matches: 3. The CDR3 sequence is 13 residues long. Germline CDR1 is KGHSH and CDR2 is LQKENI.

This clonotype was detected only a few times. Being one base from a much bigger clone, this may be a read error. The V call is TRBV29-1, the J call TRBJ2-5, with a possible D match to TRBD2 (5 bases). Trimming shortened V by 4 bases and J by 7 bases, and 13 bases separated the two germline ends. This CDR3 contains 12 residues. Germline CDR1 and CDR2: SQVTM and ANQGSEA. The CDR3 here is CSVGDNSGTQYF. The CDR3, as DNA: TGCAGCGTTGGCGACAACAGCGGGACCCAGTACTTC. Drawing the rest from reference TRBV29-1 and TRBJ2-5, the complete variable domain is SAVISQKPSRDICQRGTSLTIQCQVDSQVTMMFWYRQQPGQSLTLIATANQGSEATYESGFVIDKFPISRPNLTFSTLTVSNMSPEDSSIYLCSVGDNSGTQYFGPGTRLLVL.

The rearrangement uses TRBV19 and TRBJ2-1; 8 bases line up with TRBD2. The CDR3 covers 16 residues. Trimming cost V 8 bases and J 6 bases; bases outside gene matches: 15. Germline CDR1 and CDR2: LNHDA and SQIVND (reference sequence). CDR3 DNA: TGTGCCAGTTCGCACGGGGTAGCGGGGTTGAGCAATGAGCAGTTCTTC. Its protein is CASSHGVAGLSNEQFF.

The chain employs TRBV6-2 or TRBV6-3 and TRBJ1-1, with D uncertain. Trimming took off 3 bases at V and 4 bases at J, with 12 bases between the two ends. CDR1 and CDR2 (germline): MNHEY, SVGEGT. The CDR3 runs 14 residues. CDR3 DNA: TGTGCCAGCAGTTATTCGGGGATGGGCACTGAAGCTTTCTTT. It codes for CASSYSGMGTEAFF.

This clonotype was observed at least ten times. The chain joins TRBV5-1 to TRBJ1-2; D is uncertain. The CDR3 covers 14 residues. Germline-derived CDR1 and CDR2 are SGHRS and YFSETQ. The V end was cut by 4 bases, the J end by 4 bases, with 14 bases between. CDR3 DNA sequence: TGCGCCAGCAGCCTTACGGTCGGAGGCTATGGCTACACCTTC. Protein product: CASSLTVGGYGYTF. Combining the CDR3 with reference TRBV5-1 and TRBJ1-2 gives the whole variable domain KAGVTQTPRYLIKTRGQQVTLSCSPISGHRSVSWYQQTPGQGLQFLFEYFSETQRNKGNFPGRFSGRQFSNSRSEMNVSTLELGDSALYLCASSLTVGGYGYTFGSGTRLTVV.

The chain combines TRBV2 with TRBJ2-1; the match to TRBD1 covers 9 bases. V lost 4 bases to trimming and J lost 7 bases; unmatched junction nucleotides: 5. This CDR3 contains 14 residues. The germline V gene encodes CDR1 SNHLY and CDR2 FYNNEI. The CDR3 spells CASSGGTGYNEQFF. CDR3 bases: TGTGCCAGCAGTGGAGGGACAGGGTATAATGAGCAGTTCTTC.

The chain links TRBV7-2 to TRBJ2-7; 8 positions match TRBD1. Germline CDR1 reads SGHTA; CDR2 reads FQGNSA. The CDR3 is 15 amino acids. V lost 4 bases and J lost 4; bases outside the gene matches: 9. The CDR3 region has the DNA TGTACCAGCAGCTACACGGACAGGGCGGGGTACGAGCAGTACTTC. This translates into CTSSYTDRAGYEQYF.

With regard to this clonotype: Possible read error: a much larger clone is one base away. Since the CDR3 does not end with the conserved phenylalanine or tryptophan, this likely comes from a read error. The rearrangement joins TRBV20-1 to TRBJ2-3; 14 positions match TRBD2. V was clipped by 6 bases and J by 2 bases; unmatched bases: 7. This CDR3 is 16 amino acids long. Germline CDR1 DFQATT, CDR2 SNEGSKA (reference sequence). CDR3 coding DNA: TGCAGTGCGGTGAGACTAGCGGGGGGGACCACAGATACGCAGTATGTT. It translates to CSAVRLAGGTTDTQYV.

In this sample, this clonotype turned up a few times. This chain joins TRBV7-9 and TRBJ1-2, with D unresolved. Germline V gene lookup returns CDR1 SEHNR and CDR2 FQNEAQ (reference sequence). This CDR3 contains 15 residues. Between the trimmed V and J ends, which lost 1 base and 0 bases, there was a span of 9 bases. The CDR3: CASSLEATANYGYTF. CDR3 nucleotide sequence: TGTGCCAGCAGCTTAGAAGCCACTGCTAACTATGGCTACACCTTC.

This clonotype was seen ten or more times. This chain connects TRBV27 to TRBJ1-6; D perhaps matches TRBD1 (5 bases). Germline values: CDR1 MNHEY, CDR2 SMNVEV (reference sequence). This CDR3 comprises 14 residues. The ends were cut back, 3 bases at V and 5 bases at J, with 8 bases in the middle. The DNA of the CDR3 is TGTGCCAGCAGTTTCAGGGCTAATAATTCACCCCTCCACTTT. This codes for CASSFRANNSPLHF.

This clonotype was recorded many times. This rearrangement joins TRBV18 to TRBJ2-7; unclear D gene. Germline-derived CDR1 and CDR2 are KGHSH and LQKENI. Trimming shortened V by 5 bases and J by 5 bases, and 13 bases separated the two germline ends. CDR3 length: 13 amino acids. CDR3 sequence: CASSIDSWNEQYF. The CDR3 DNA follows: TGTGCCAGCTCAATAGACTCCTGGAACGAGCAGTACTTC. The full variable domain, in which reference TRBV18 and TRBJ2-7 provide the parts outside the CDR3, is NAGVMQNPRHLVRRRGQEARLRCSPMKGHSHVYWYRQLPEEGLKFMVYLQKENIIDESGMPKERFSAEFPKEGPSILRIQQVVRGDSAAYFCASSIDSWNEQYFGPGTRLTVT.

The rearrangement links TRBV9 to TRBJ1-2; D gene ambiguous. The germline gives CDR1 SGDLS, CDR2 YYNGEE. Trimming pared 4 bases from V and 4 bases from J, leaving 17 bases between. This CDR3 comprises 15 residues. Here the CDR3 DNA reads TGTGCCAGCAGCCCAAGGTACCGAACCCTCTATGGCTACACCTTC. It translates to CASSPRYRTLYGYTF.

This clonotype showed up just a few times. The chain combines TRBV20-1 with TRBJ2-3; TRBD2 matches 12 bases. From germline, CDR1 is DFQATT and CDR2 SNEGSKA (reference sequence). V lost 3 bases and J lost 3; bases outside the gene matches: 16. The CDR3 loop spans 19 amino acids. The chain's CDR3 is CSASPLLAGGLSFTDTQYF. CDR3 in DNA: TGCAGTGCTAGCCCCTTGCTAGCGGGGGGGCTCTCCTTTACAGATACGCAGTATTTT.

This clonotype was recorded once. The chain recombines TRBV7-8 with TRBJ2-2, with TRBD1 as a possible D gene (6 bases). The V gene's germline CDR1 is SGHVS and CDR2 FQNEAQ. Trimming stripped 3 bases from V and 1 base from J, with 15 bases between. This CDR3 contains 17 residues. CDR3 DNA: TGTGCCAGCAGCTTGTTTCCCGCAGGGGAGAACACCGGGGAGCTGTTTTTT. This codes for CASSLFPAGENTGELFF.

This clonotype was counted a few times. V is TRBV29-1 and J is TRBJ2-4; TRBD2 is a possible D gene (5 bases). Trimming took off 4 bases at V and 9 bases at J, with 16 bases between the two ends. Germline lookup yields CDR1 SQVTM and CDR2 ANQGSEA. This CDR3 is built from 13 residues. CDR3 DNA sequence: TGCAGCGTTGGACTACCTACCCAAGGCATTCAGTACTTC. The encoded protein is CSVGLPTQGIQYF.

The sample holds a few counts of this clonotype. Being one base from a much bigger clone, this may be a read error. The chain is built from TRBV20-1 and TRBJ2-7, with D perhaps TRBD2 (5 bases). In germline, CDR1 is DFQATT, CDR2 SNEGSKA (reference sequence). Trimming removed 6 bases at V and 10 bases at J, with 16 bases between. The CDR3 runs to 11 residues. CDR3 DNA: TGCAGTGCCCTCGGGAAGGAGGCCCAGTACTTC. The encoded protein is CSALGKEAQYF.

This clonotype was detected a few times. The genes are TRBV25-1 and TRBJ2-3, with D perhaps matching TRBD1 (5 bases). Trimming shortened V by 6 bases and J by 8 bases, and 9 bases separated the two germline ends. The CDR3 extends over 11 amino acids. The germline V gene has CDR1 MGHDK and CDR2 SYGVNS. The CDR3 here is CASRGQGTQYF. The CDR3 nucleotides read TGTGCCAGCAGGGGTCAGGGTACGCAGTATTTT.

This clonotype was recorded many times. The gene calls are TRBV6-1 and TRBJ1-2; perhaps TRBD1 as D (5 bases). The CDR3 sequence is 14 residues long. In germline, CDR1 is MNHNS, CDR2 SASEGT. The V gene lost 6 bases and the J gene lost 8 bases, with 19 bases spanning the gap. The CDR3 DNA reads TGTGCCAGCAGAACCTGGGGGGTGGTTTCAGGCTACACCTTC. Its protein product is CASRTWGVVSGYTF.

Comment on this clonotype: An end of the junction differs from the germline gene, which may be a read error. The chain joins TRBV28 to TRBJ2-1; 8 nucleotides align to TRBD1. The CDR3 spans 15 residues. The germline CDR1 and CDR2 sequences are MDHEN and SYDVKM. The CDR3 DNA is TGTGCCAGCCCTGGACACGGACAGGGCCACAACGAGCAGTTCTTC. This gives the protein CASPGHGQGHNEQFF.

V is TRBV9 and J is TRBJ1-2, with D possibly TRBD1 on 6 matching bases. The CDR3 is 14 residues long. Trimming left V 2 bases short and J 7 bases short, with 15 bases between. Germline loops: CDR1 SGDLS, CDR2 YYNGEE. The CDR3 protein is CASSVRTDPCGYTF. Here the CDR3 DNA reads TGTGCCAGCAGCGTGAGGACAGATCCCTGTGGCTACACCTTC.

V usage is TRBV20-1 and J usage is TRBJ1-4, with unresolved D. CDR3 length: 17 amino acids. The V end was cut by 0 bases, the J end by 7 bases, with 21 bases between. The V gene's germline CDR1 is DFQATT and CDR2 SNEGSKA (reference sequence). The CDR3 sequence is CSARDPTLTLRREKLFF. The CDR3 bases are TGCAGTGCTAGAGATCCGACCTTGACATTACGGCGTGAAAAACTGTTTTTT.